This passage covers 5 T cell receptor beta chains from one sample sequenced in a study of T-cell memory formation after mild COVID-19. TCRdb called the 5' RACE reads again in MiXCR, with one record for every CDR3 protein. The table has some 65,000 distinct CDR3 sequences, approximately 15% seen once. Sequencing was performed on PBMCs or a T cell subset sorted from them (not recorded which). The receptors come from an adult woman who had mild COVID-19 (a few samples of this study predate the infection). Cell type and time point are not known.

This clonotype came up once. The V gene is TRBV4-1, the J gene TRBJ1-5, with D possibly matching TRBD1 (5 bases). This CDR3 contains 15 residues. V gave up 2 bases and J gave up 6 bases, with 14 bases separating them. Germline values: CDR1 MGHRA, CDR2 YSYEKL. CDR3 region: CASSQNGRETQPQHF. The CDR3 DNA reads TGCGCCAGCAGCCAAAACGGCAGGGAGACTCAGCCCCAGCATTTT.

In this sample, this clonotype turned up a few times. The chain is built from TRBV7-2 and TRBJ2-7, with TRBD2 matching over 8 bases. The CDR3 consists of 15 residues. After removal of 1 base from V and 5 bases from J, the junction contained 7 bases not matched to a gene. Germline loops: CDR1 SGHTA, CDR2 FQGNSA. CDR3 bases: TGTGCCAGCAGCTTAGTGGGCGGGAGGACCCACGAGCAGTACTTC. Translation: CASSLVGGRTHEQYF.

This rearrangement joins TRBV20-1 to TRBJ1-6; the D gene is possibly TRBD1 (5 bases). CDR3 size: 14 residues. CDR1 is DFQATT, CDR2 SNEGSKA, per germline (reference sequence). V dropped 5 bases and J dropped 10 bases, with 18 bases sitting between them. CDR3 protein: CSAFPWGESSPLHF. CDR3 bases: TGCAGTGCTTTCCCATGGGGGGAGAGCTCACCCCTCCACTTT.

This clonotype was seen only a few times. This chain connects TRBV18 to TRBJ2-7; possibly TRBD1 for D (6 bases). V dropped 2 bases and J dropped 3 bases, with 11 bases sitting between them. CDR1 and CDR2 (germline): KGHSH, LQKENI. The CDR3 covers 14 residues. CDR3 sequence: CASSPRQEIYEQYF. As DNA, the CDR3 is TGTGCCAGCTCACCAAGACAGGAAATCTACGAGCAGTACTTC.

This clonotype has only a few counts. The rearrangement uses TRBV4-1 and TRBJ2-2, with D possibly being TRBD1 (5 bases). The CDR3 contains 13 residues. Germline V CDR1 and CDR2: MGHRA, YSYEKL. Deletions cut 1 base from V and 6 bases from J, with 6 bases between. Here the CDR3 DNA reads TGCGCCAGCAGCCAAGCAGGGTCCGGGGAGCTGTTTTTT. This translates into CASSQAGSGELFF.